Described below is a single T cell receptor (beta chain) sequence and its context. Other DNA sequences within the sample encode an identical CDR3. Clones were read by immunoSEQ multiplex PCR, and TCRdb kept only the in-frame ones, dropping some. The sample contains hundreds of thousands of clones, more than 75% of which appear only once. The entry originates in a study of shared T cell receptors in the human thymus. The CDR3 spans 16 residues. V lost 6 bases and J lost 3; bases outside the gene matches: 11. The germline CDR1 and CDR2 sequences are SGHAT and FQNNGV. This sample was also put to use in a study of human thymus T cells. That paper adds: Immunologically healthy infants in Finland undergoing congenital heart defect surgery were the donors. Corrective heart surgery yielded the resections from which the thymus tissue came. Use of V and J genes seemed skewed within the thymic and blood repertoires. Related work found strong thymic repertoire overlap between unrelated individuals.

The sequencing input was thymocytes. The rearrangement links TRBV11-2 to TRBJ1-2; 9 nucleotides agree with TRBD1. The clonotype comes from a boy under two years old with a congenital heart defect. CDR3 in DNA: TGTGCCAGCAGTCCACGGGCGGGACAGGGCGACTATGGCTACACCTTC. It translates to CASSPRAGQGDYGYTF.